The 8 T cell receptor beta chains below all came from one sample that was sequenced in a study of blood T cell repertoires in COVID-19. Generated by immunoSEQ multiplex PCR, the TCRdb table keeps only in-frame clones and is missing some. The sample has approximately 54,000 clones, more than 70% seen once. What was sequenced was peripheral blood. Receptors originate from a man older than 75 with active COVID-19.

This clone was detected once. The CDR3 DNA is TGTGCCAGCAGTGAAGCGGATCCCTTTGGGACAGGGACGGTCAATGAGCAGTTCTTC. This translates into CASSEADPFGTGTVNEQFF. The chain links TRBV2 to TRBJ2-1; 9 positions agree with TRBD1. V was pared by 0 bases and J by 6 bases, with 15 bases of the junction left unmatched. The CDR3 has 19 amino acids. The germline V gene encodes CDR1 SNHLY and CDR2 FYNNEI. Full variable domain (rest looked up from reference TRBV2 and TRBJ2-1): EPEVTQTPSHQVTQMGQEVILRCVPISNHLYFYWYRQILGQKVEFLVSFYNNEISEKSEIFDDQFSVERPDGSNFTLKIRSTKLEDSAMYFCASSEADPFGTGTVNEQFFGPGTRLTVL.

This chain joins TRBV7-8 and TRBJ1-3, with TRBD1 identical over 7 bases. The CDR3 is made up of 21 amino acids. From germline, CDR1 is SGHVS and CDR2 FQNEAQ. Trimming cost V 1 base and J 4 bases; bases outside gene matches: 22. For the CDR3, the DNA is TGTGCCAGCAGCTTAGAAGTGGTGGCGACAGTGGGGGCAGGGGGAGGAAACACCATATATTTT. Translating it yields CASSLEVVATVGAGGGNTIYF.

This chain links TRBV6-2 or TRBV6-3 with TRBJ2-3, with D maybe TRBD2 (7 bases). Trimming stripped 5 bases from V and 1 base from J, with 22 bases between. Per germline, CDR1 MNHEY and CDR2 SVGEGT. The CDR3 is made up of 18 amino acids. The CDR3 region is CASSTPSKGGLGTDTQYF. CDR3 bases: TGTGCCAGCAGTACCCCGTCTAAGGGGGGGCTGGGCACAGATACGCAGTATTTT.

This sequence joins TRBV18 and TRBJ2-3, with TRBD2 matching 13 bases. The CDR3 extends over 15 amino acids. Trimming removed 4 bases from V and 6 bases from J; junction bases left unmatched: 4. CDR1 and CDR2 from the germline V gene are KGHSH and LQKENI. The CDR3 DNA sequence: TGTGCCAGCTCACTAGGACTAGCGGGAGTTGATACGCAGTATTTT. It codes for CASSLGLAGVDTQYF. The full variable domain, completed using reference TRBV18 and TRBJ2-3, is NAGVMQNPRHLVRRRGQEARLRCSPMKGHSHVYWYRQLPEEGLKFMVYLQKENIIDESGMPKERFSAEFPKEGPSILRIQQVVRGDSAAYFCASSLGLAGVDTQYFGPGTRLTVL.

This chain joins TRBV6-5 and TRBJ2-2, with 8 positions matching TRBD1. V shed 6 bases and J 4 bases; nucleotides not matched to a gene: 7. The CDR3 has 15 amino acids. From germline, CDR1 is MNHEY and CDR2 SVGAGI. CDR3 nucleotide sequence: TGTGCCAGCAGGGTGGACAGGGTCGGCACCGGGGAGCTGTTTTTT. This sequence encodes CASRVDRVGTGELFF.

This chain links TRBV28 with TRBJ2-3; TRBD2 matches 12 bases. CDR1 MDHEN and CDR2 SYDVKM come from the germline V gene. Trimming at V came to 8 bases and at J to 9 bases, leaving 6 bases not matched to a gene. The CDR3 has 13 amino acids. The DNA of the CDR3 is TGTGCCAGCGCGGGACTAGCGGGTGAAACGCAGTATTTT. Protein: CASAGLAGETQYF.

This sequence joins TRBV6-2 or TRBV6-3 and TRBJ2-1; TRBD2 might be the D (5 bases). V was cut by 6 bases and J by 10 bases, with 16 bases left in between. The CDR3 consists of 13 residues. In germline, CDR1 is MNHEY, CDR2 SVGEGT. CDR3 residues: CASSWGRTGEQFF. The CDR3 DNA follows: TGTGCCAGCAGCTGGGGAAGGACGGGGGAGCAGTTCTTC.

The chain links TRBV9 to TRBJ1-5; D is possibly TRBD1 (6 bases). The CDR3 sequence is 13 residues long. CDR1 and CDR2 from the germline V gene are SGDLS and YYNGEE. Trimming pared 5 bases from V and 2 bases from J, leaving 8 bases between. The CDR3 DNA reads TGTGCCAGCAGTGCAGGGGGCAATCAGCCCCAGCATTTT. This sequence encodes CASSAGGNQPQHF.